Given below is one T cell receptor (beta chain) in context. The sample is drawn from a study of technical replicates of blood from a handful of donors. The CDR3 consists of 14 residues. V lost 3 bases to trimming and J lost 3 bases, with 9 bases between them. Germline V gene lookup returns CDR1 MNHNY and CDR2 SVGAGI (reference sequence). The table came from immunoSEQ multiplex PCR; TCRdb's copy has only in-frame clones and leaves some out. The sample has 60,000 to 90,000 clones, roughly 95% seen once. The source is a human donor in good health. The chain combines TRBV6-6 with TRBJ1-5; D is unclear. Sample: T cells isolated from PBMCs. The CDR3 bases are TGTGCCAGCAGTTATGACGGAGACAATCAGCCCCAGCATTTT. This sequence encodes CASSYDGDNQPQHF.